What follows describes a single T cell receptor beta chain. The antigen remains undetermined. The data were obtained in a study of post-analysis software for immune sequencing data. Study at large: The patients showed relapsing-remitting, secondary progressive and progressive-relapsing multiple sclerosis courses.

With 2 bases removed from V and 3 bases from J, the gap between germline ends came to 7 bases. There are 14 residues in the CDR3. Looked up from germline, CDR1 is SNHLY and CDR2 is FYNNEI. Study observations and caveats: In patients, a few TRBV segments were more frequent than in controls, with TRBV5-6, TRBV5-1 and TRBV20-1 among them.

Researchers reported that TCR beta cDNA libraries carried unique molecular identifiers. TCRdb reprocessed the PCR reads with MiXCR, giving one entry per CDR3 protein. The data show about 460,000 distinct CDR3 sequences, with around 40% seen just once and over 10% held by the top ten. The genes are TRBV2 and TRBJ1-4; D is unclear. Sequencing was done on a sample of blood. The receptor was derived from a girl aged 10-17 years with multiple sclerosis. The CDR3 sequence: CASSELLSNEKLFF. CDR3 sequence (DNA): TGTGCCAGCAGTGAACTACTCTCTAATGAAAAACTGTTTTTT.